Below are 20 T cell receptor beta chains sequenced from a single sample in a study of metastatic and nonmetastatic thyroid tumors. TCRdb reassembled clones from the PCR reads with MiXCR. The table shows tens of thousands of clones, with approximately 4.1% occurring only once. All patients reached thyroid surgery having received no treatment beforehand. Material: blood. The receptors were gathered from a female donor with papillary thyroid cancer or a benign thyroid nodule (not recorded which). Some clones in this sample may be carry-over from other donors' samples.

This clone was counted at least ten times. The chain recombines TRBV20-1 with TRBJ2-1; 8 bases fit TRBD2. This CDR3 is 15 amino acids long. The germline gives CDR1 DFQATT, CDR2 SNEGSKA (reference sequence). Trimming removed 0 bases from V and 5 bases from J; junction bases left unmatched: 6. The CDR3 sequence: CSARDTGGRDNEQFF. The DNA of the CDR3 is TGCAGTGCTAGAGATACGGGGGGGCGGGACAATGAGCAGTTCTTC.

At least ten counts were recorded for this clone. V gene TRBV6-1 combines with J gene TRBJ2-1; 7 positions match TRBD2. Germline CDR1 MNHNS, CDR2 SASEGT. The CDR3 runs 15 residues. V shed 5 bases, J shed 3 bases, and the junction held 7 bases outside the gene matches. The CDR3 DNA reads as TGTGCCAGCAGTTCGGCGGGAGCCGTCTACAATGAGCAGTTCTTC. It codes for CASSSAGAVYNEQFF.

This clone was counted at least ten times. The V gene is TRBV18, the J gene TRBJ1-1; no clear D gene. Trimming left V 6 bases short and J 5 bases short, with 16 bases between. Germline CDR1 KGHSH, CDR2 LQKENI. The CDR3 spans 14 residues. The CDR3 DNA sequence: TGTGCCAGCTCTCCCGCGGGATCGAGGACTGAAGCTTTCTTT. Protein product: CASSPAGSRTEAFF.

Ten or more counts support this clone. The V gene is TRBV2, the J gene TRBJ2-1; D gene uncertain. Germline V gene sequence: CDR1 SNHLY, CDR2 FYNNEI. V was shortened by 4 bases and J by 6 bases, with 7 bases between the two germline ends. The CDR3 is 12 amino acids. CDR3 nucleotides: TGTGCCAGCAGTGTTCCTCCCAATGAGCAGTTCTTC. Translated, it gives CASSVPPNEQFF. The full variable domain, completed using reference TRBV2 and TRBJ2-1, is EPEVTQTPSHQVTQMGQEVILRCVPISNHLYFYWYRQILGQKVEFLVSFYNNEISEKSEIFDDQFSVERPDGSNFTLKIRSTKLEDSAMYFCASSVPPNEQFFGPGTRLTVL.

This clone was observed at least ten times. This chain uses TRBV28 with TRBJ1-4; possibly TRBD1 for D (5 bases). Germline values: CDR1 MDHEN, CDR2 SYDVKM. V was clipped by 4 bases and J by 8 bases, with 20 bases between them. This CDR3 has 16 residues. CDR3 region: CASSSGTLDRQEKLFF. For the CDR3, the DNA is TGTGCCAGCAGTTCCGGGACGTTAGACCGACAGGAAAAACTGTTTTTT. The full variable domain, completed using reference TRBV28 and TRBJ1-4, is DVKVTQSSRYLVKRTGEKVFLECVQDMDHENMFWYRQDPGLGLRLIYFSYDVKMKEKGDIPEGYSVSREKKERFSLILESASTNQTSMYLCASSSGTLDRQEKLFFGSGTQLSVL.

On this clone itself: The junction departs from the called germline gene at one end, perhaps through a read error. The rearrangement uses TRBV20-1 and TRBJ2-7; 9 nucleotides match TRBD2. The CDR3 sequence is 15 residues long. Germline V gives CDR1 DFQATT, CDR2 SNEGSKA (reference sequence). CDR3 nucleotides: TGCAGAGCTAGCGTTGCTAGCGGGATTGCCTACGAGCAGTACTTC. It yields the protein CRASVASGIAYEQYF.

As to this clone: An end of the junction differs from the germline gene, which may be a read error. The rearrangement uses TRBV24-1 and TRBJ2-1; the match to TRBD2 covers 7 bases. The CDR3 is 16 residues long. Germline V gene sequence: CDR1 KGHDR, CDR2 SFDVKD. The CDR3 sequence: CATSGHGTTNYNEQFF. The CDR3 DNA is TGTGCAACCAGTGGTCACGGGACTACGAACTACAATGAGCAGTTCTTC.

Only a few counts were recorded for this clone. The chain is built from TRBV6-1 and TRBJ1-1; a possible D gene is TRBD1 (5 bases). The germline gives CDR1 MNHNS, CDR2 SASEGT. V was cut by 1 base and J by 0 bases, with 15 bases left in between. The CDR3 covers 17 residues. In DNA, the CDR3 is TGTGCCAGCAGTGAAGGGGCAGGGAGGGTTATGAACACTGAAGCTTTCTTT. Translated: CASSEGAGRVMNTEAFF.

This clone was observed a handful of times. A read error may be the cause here, since a much bigger clone is one base away. The genes are TRBV7-6 and TRBJ1-5, with a possible D match to TRBD1 (6 bases). Trimming removed 5 bases from V and 5 bases from J, with 13 bases in between. From germline, CDR1 is SGHVS and CDR2 FNYEAQ. The CDR3 length is 14 residues. CDR3 DNA sequence: TGTGCCAGCAGCCATACAGGGTCCCATCAGCCCCAGCATTTT. This translates into CASSHTGSHQPQHF.

This clone was counted only a few times. CDR3 loop: CATSDLGQGSDTQYF. The CDR3 DNA reads as TGTGCCACCAGTGACCTGGGACAGGGCTCAGATACGCAGTATTTT. This chain links TRBV24-1 with TRBJ2-3; 9 bases match TRBD1. The CDR3 loop spans 15 amino acids. Germline assignment: CDR1 KGHDR and CDR2 SFDVKD. The junction had 5 bases not matched to a gene; V was cut back by 4 bases and J by 4 bases.

In this sample, this clone turned up many times. The chain combines TRBV20-1 with TRBJ2-3; D is undetermined. Germline assignment: CDR1 DFQATT and CDR2 SNEGSKA (reference sequence). V shed 0 bases and J shed 6 bases, with 13 bases lying between them. The CDR3 has 14 residues. The CDR3 region is CSARDPVLGDTQYF. The CDR3, as DNA: TGCAGTGCTAGAGATCCTGTCTTGGGGGATACGCAGTATTTT.

The V call is TRBV20-1, the J call TRBJ2-3; 10 bases align to TRBD2. V shed 3 bases, J shed 6 bases, and the junction held 6 bases outside the gene matches. The CDR3 has 14 residues. Germline CDR1 reads DFQATT; CDR2 reads SNEGSKA (reference sequence). The CDR3 region is CSARPSGSGDTQYF. CDR3 sequence (DNA): TGCAGTGCTAGGCCTAGCGGGAGTGGGGATACGCAGTATTTT.

By its share, this clone is medium-sized (0.01 to 0.1%). Other DNA variants within this sample encode the same CDR3. This chain joins TRBV11-3 and TRBJ2-1, with no clear D. This CDR3 contains 13 residues. From germline, CDR1 is SGHNT and CDR2 YENEEA. The V end was cut by 1 base, the J end by 3 bases, with 4 bases between. CDR3 amino acids: CASSLGNYNEQFF. In DNA, the CDR3 is TGTGCCAGCAGCTTAGGGAACTACAATGAGCAGTTCTTC.

This clone was counted ten times or more. The chain carries TRBV7-3 and TRBJ2-7; possibly TRBD2 for D (6 bases). The CDR3 totals 19 residues. In germline, CDR1 is SGHTA, CDR2 FQGTGA. With 2 bases removed from V and 2 bases from J, the gap between germline ends came to 25 bases. In DNA, the CDR3 is TGTGCCAGCAGCTTAGGTTTAGCGGAGCGCCGCCCATTCACCTACGAGCAGTACTTC. Residues: CASSLGLAERRPFTYEQYF.

Only a few counts were recorded for this clone. The same CDR3 is also encoded by other DNA sequences in this sample. The chain recombines TRBV3-1 with TRBJ2-7, with D perhaps matching TRBD2 (5 bases). Trimming stripped 3 bases from V and 2 bases from J, with 14 bases between. CDR1 LGHDT and CDR2 YNNKEL come from the germline V gene (reference sequence). CDR3 length: 15 residues. This CDR3 is CASSHSTSSAYEQYF. CDR3 nucleotides: TGTGCCAGCAGCCACTCAACTAGTTCTGCCTACGAGCAGTACTTC.

This clone was counted many times. This rearrangement joins TRBV5-1 to TRBJ2-7, with 10 nucleotides matching TRBD1. Trimming took 0 bases from V and 7 from J; bases not matched to a gene: 4. CDR1 is SGHRS and CDR2 is YFSETQ in the germline V gene. This CDR3 has 14 residues. The CDR3 sequence: CASSLEGQGLEQYF. As DNA, the CDR3 is TGCGCCAGCAGCTTGGAGGGACAGGGGTTAGAGCAGTACTTC.

The rearrangement uses TRBV5-1 and TRBJ2-7, with 9 bases fitting TRBD1. The J segment lost 3 bases and the V segment lost 3 bases, leaving 10 bases of the junction unmatched. Germline V gene sequence: CDR1 SGHRS, CDR2 YFSETQ. This CDR3 is built from 16 residues. CDR3 bases: TGCGCCAGCAGCTGGAACTCCGGGACAGGGAGCTACGAGCAGTACTTC. Its translation is CASSWNSGTGSYEQYF. The full variable domain, its missing parts supplied by reference TRBV5-1 and TRBJ2-7, is KAGVTQTPRYLIKTRGQQVTLSCSPISGHRSVSWYQQTPGQGLQFLFEYFSETQRNKGNFPGRFSGRQFSNSRSEMNVSTLELGDSALYLCASSWNSGTGSYEQYFGPGTRLTVT.

This clone came up many times. This chain uses TRBV19 with TRBJ2-2; 10 bases align to TRBD1. V gave up 4 bases and J gave up 7 bases; unmatched junction bases: 15. Germline CDR1 is LNHDA and CDR2 is SQIVND (reference sequence). This CDR3 has 18 amino acids. CDR3 sequence reads: CASSKWTGGVTLLGELFF. Here the CDR3 DNA reads TGTGCCAGTAGTAAATGGACAGGGGGGGTAACCCTACTCGGGGAGCTGTTTTTT.

The sample holds many counts of this clone. This sample includes further DNA sequences coding for the same CDR3. The gene calls are TRBV14 and TRBJ2-1, with D tentatively TRBD2 (5 bases). In germline, CDR1 is SGHDN, CDR2 FVKESK. V lost 3 bases and J 6 bases, leaving 9 bases between the germline ends. The CDR3 has 13 residues. Here the CDR3 reads CASSHGDPNEQFF. The CDR3 DNA reads as TGTGCCAGCAGCCACGGGGATCCCAATGAGCAGTTCTTC. Complete variable domain (other parts from reference TRBV14 and TRBJ2-1): EAGVTQFPSHSVIEKGQTVTLRCDPISGHDNLYWYRRVMGKEIKFLLHFVKESKQDESGMPNNRFLAERTGGTYSTLKVQPAELEDSGVYFCASSHGDPNEQFFGPGTRLTVL.

A few counts support this clone. Just one base apart from a much larger clone, this may be a read error. The chain uses TRBV5-6 and TRBJ1-1, with D possibly matching TRBD1 (5 bases). The CDR3 has 15 amino acids. Per the germline V gene, CDR1 is SGHDT and CDR2 is YYEEEE. V dropped 4 bases and J dropped 0 bases, with 13 bases sitting between them. The CDR3 nucleotides are TGTGCCAGCAGCCGGCAGGGAGTACTGAACACTGAAGCTTTCTTT. Encoded protein: CASSRQGVLNTEAFF.